The 28 T cell receptor beta chains below were found in one sample sequenced in a study of blood T cells in healthy people across ages. Primers used in a second PCR of about 7 to 12 cycles were a sample-barcoded 5' primer and a J-beta primer mix. TCRdb reanalysed the 5' RACE reads using MiXCR and keeps one entry per CDR3 protein. The sample lists about 750,000 distinct CDR3 sequences; about 55% were seen once. The sequencing input was blood. These receptors originate from an elderly man in good health.

The genes are TRBV7-2 and TRBJ2-4; D remains ambiguous. The CDR3 is 13 amino acids. The germline V and J ends were trimmed by 5 bases and 8 bases, with 13 bases remaining between them. Germline V CDR1 and CDR2: SGHTA, FQGNSA. The CDR3 DNA reads TGTGCCAGCAGCACCGGTGCCGCGGACATTCAGTACTTC. It specifies CASSTGAADIQYF. Complete variable domain (other parts from reference TRBV7-2 and TRBJ2-4): GAGVSQSPSNKVTEKGKDVELRCDPISGHTALYWYRQSLGQGLEFLIYFQGNSAPDKSGLPSDRFSAERTGGSVSTLTIQRTQQEDSAVYLCASSTGAADIQYFGAGTRLSVL.

The DNA of the CDR3 is TGCAGTGCTAGAGCCACGGCCTTTTACAATGAGCAGTTCTTC. Amino acids: CSARATAFYNEQFF. This chain links TRBV20-1 with TRBJ2-1; D gene unclear. Trimming cost V 1 base and J 4 bases, with 11 bases left between them. This CDR3 is built from 14 residues. CDR1 is DFQATT and CDR2 is SNEGSKA in the germline V gene (reference sequence).

The J gene is TRBJ1-6, the V gene TRBV20-1, with 7 bases that match TRBD1. With V trimmed by 8 bases and J by 7 bases, 11 bases remained unmatched. CDR3 length: 14 residues. Germline lookup yields CDR1 DFQATT and CDR2 SNEGSKA (reference sequence). The CDR3 DNA reads as TGCAGTTCACGGGCGGGACAGTTCAATTCACCCCTCCACTTT. Residues: CSSRAGQFNSPLHF.

This clonotype was picked up a small number of times. The chain joins TRBV5-1 to TRBJ2-1, with D possibly TRBD2 on 5 matching bases. With 2 bases removed from V and 2 bases from J, the gap between germline ends came to 11 bases. The germline CDR1 and CDR2 sequences are SGHRS and YFSETQ. The length of the CDR3 is 15 residues. The CDR3 region is CASSLLGETYNEQFF. CDR3 DNA: TGCGCCAGCAGCTTACTAGGCGAAACCTACAATGAGCAGTTCTTC.

The V and J genes are TRBV5-1 and TRBJ2-7; D unclear. Germline CDR1 and CDR2: SGHRS and YFSETQ. V lost 4 bases and J 6 bases, leaving 14 bases between the germline ends. CDR3 size: 13 residues. CDR3 sequence: CASSPGSSGEQYF. The CDR3 bases are TGCGCCAGCAGCCCAGGATCGAGTGGCGAGCAGTACTTC.

The chain links TRBV29-1 to TRBJ2-1, with D maybe TRBD1 (5 bases). CDR1 is SQVTM, CDR2 ANQGSEA, per germline. CDR3 length: 12 residues. V lost 6 bases and J lost 7, with 13 bases in between. CDR3 region: CSVTRVSNEQFF. CDR3 bases: TGCAGCGTGACCAGGGTTTCGAATGAGCAGTTCTTC.

The chain couples TRBV2 to TRBJ1-2, with 9 bases lining up with TRBD1. Germline V gene sequence: CDR1 SNHLY, CDR2 FYNNEI. V shed 4 bases, J shed 9 bases, and the junction held 9 bases outside the gene matches. There are 14 residues in the CDR3. CDR3 loop: CASSAVPGQGSYTF. The CDR3 region has the DNA TGTGCCAGCAGTGCCGTCCCGGGACAGGGTAGCTACACCTTC.

The genes are TRBV6-1 and TRBJ2-7, with 7 bases identical to TRBD2. The end of the DNA fits TRBJ2-5 better, so the J call may be wrong. The CDR3 has 15 amino acids. Germline lookup yields CDR1 MNHNS and CDR2 SASEGT. CDR3 residues: CASSRASGQQETQYF. The CDR3 DNA sequence: TGTGCCAGCAGTCGGGCTAGCGGACAACAAGAGACCCAGTACTTC.

The chain couples TRBV4-2 to TRBJ1-5, with a tentative D call TRBD1 (5 bases). This CDR3 spans 15 amino acids. V lost 1 base to trimming and J lost 4 bases, with 11 bases between them. From germline, CDR1 is LGHNA and CDR2 YNFKEQ. As DNA, the CDR3 is TGTGCCAGCAGCCAAGCTGACAGTCTGAATCAGCCCCAGCATTTT. Translation: CASSQADSLNQPQHF.

The rearrangement uses TRBV21-1 and TRBJ2-3; the D call in the table, TRBD1, was not verified against the DNA. TRBV21-1 is assigned pseudogene status. The CDR3 sequence is 18 residues long. CDR3 coding DNA: TGTGCCAGCAGCAGGTTAACCGGGACCTCTCATAGCACAGATACGCGGTATTTT. It is translated as CASSRLTGTSHSTDTRYF.

The chain couples TRBV6-6 to TRBJ2-3, with D perhaps matching TRBD1 or TRBD2 (6 bases each). Per germline, CDR1 MNHNY and CDR2 SVGAGI (reference sequence). V lost 5 bases, J lost 14 bases, and 17 bases lay in between. This CDR3 has 12 residues. CDR3: CASSKGGSYAYF. In DNA, the CDR3 is TGTGCCAGCAGTAAGGGGGGTTCATACGCGTATTTT.

This clonotype was counted a few times. The chain links TRBV29-1 to TRBJ2-2, with D possibly being TRBD2 (6 bases). Germline-derived CDR1 and CDR2 are SQVTM and ANQGSEA. The length of the CDR3 is 16 residues. V was clipped by 5 bases and J by 3 bases, with 19 bases between them. This chain's CDR3 is CSVLTLGGSDTGELFF. DNA of the CDR3: TGCAGCGTTCTTACATTGGGAGGTTCGGACACCGGGGAGCTGTTTTTT.

V gene TRBV10-3 combines with J gene TRBJ2-5, with D unclear. From germline, CDR1 is ENHRY and CDR2 SYGVKD. The V and J ends lost 3 bases and 0 bases respectively, with 2 bases between them. The length of the CDR3 is 12 residues. The DNA of the CDR3 is TGTGCCATCAGTGACCACCAAGAGACCCAGTACTTC. Translation: CAISDHQETQYF.

The gene calls are TRBV29-1 and TRBJ2-5; TRBD1 matches at 10 bases. CDR1 is SQVTM and CDR2 is ANQGSEA in the germline V gene. The CDR3 runs to 15 residues. V shed 5 bases, J shed 4 bases, and the junction held 10 bases outside the gene matches. CDR3 in amino acids: CSVYRTGGDRETQYF. CDR3 in DNA: TGCAGCGTTTACCGGACAGGGGGGGACAGAGAGACCCAGTACTTC.

The chain employs TRBV9 and TRBJ2-6; no firm D call. Trimming took off 1 base at V and 2 bases at J, with 7 bases between the two ends. Germline V gene data show CDR1 as SGDLS and CDR2 as YYNGEE. The CDR3 spans 15 residues. The chain's CDR3 is CASSVNSPGANVLTF. The CDR3 region has the DNA TGTGCCAGCAGCGTAAACTCCCCTGGGGCCAACGTCCTGACTTTC.

About this clonotype itself: Relative to the germline gene, one junction end is altered; a read error may explain this. The chain recombines TRBV4-1 with TRBJ1-2; 8 bases match TRBD1. Germline V gene data show CDR1 as MGHRA and CDR2 as YSYEKL. CDR3 length: 15 residues. The CDR3 DNA sequence: TGCGCCTGCAGCCAGAGGGACAGGACTTCCTATGGCTACACCTTC. Translated, it gives CACSQRDRTSYGYTF.

This clonotype occurred a few times. The rearrangement links TRBV12-3 or TRBV12-4 to TRBJ1-6; D call uncertain. This CDR3 has 12 residues. Trimming removed 3 bases from V and 10 bases from J, with 7 bases in between. CDR3: CASSFARSPLHF. The CDR3 DNA follows: TGTGCCAGCAGTTTTGCGAGGTCACCCCTCCACTTT.

The chain couples TRBV15 to TRBJ2-1; TRBD1 aligns across 8 bases. V shed 1 base, J shed 10 bases, and the junction held 6 bases outside the gene matches. From germline, CDR1 is LNHNV and CDR2 YYDKDF (reference sequence). The CDR3 length is 14 residues. The CDR3 loop reads CATSRVRAGGEQFF. The CDR3 bases are TGTGCCACCAGCAGAGTAAGGGCAGGGGGCGAGCAGTTCTTC.

This clonotype was seen many times. This chain connects TRBV25-1 to TRBJ2-7; D uncertain. CDR3 size: 11 residues. Germline loops: CDR1 MGHDK, CDR2 SYGVNS. Trimming removed 4 bases at V and 3 bases at J, with 4 bases between. The chain's CDR3 is CASSGSYEQYF. The CDR3 nucleotides are TGTGCCAGCAGTGGCAGCTACGAGCAGTACTTC.

This clonotype has more than one count but fewer than ten. CDR3 protein: CASSYMETQYF. The CDR3 bases are TGTGCCAGCAGTTATATGGAGACCCAGTACTTC. The chain joins TRBV6-5 to TRBJ2-5; no clear D. CDR1 and CDR2 from the germline V gene are MNHEY and SVGAGI. The CDR3 is 11 amino acids. The V and J ends lost 3 bases and 5 bases respectively, with 4 bases between them.

The chain recombines TRBV20-1 with TRBJ2-5; unclear D gene. Germline CDR1 and CDR2: DFQATT and SNEGSKA (reference sequence). The V and J ends lost 2 bases and 1 base respectively, with 5 bases between them. This CDR3 has 12 residues. The CDR3 coding sequence is TGCAGTGCTAGATTGCCCCAAGAGACCCAGTACTTC. This translates into CSARLPQETQYF.

The chain links TRBV11-1 to TRBJ2-7, with D uncertain. The CDR3 has 13 amino acids. Trimming cost V 5 bases and J 2 bases, with 10 bases left between them. Germline CDR1 reads SGHAT; CDR2 reads FQDESV (reference sequence). For the CDR3, the DNA is TGTGCCAGCAGCGTAACGGAGCCCTACGAGCAGTACTTC. Its translation: CASSVTEPYEQYF.

In DNA form, the CDR3 reads TGTGCCATCAGTGCCCGATCCTACGAGCAGTACTTC. Translating gives CAISARSYEQYF. The chain combines TRBV10-3 with TRBJ2-7, with D hard to call. The CDR3 covers 12 residues. V was cut by 4 bases and J by 1 base, with 5 bases left in between. Germline V gives CDR1 ENHRY, CDR2 SYGVKD.

This rearrangement joins TRBV10-3 to TRBJ1-1; 12 bases map to TRBD1. The CDR3 is 14 residues long. In germline, CDR1 is ENHRY, CDR2 SYGVKD. Trimming took 6 bases from V and 2 from J; bases not matched to a gene: 1. The CDR3 spells CAIRGQGANTEAFF. The CDR3 coding sequence is TGTGCCATCAGGGGACAGGGGGCTAACACTGAAGCTTTCTTT.

The chain couples TRBV7-2 to TRBJ2-7; D may match TRBD1 or TRBD2 (6 bases each). Germline CDR1 and CDR2: SGHTA and FQGNSA. V lost 5 bases and J 4 bases, leaving 21 bases between the germline ends. CDR3 length: 16 residues. The CDR3, as DNA: TGTGCCAGCAGCCCGCGGGGTAGCGGAGGGGGATACGAGCAGTACTTC. Amino acid sequence: CASSPRGSGGGYEQYF.

The chain uses TRBV27 and TRBJ2-7; D not resolved. Germline lookup yields CDR1 MNHEY and CDR2 SMNVEV (reference sequence). Trimming took 3 bases from V and 0 from J, leaving 9 bases between them. The CDR3 covers 14 residues. The CDR3 DNA sequence: TGTGCCAGCAGTTTGCTTCGTGACTCCTACGAGCAGTACTTC. As protein: CASSLLRDSYEQYF.

The genes are TRBV7-2 and TRBJ2-1; D is perhaps TRBD1 or TRBD2 (6 bases each). Trimming shortened V by 2 bases and J by 9 bases, and 11 bases separated the two germline ends. This CDR3 comprises 13 residues. Germline lookup yields CDR1 SGHTA and CDR2 FQGNSA. CDR3: CASSLRGDLEQFF. In nucleotides, the CDR3 is TGTGCCAGCAGCTTAAGGGGGGATCTTGAGCAGTTCTTC. The full variable domain, in which reference TRBV7-2 and TRBJ2-1 provide the parts outside the CDR3, is GAGVSQSPSNKVTEKGKDVELRCDPISGHTALYWYRQSLGQGLEFLIYFQGNSAPDKSGLPSDRFSAERTGGSVSTLTIQRTQQEDSAVYLCASSLRGDLEQFFGPGTRLTVL.

This chain links TRBV5-1 with TRBJ1-1; D is possibly TRBD1 (6 bases). Between the trimmed V and J ends, which lost 4 bases and 4 bases, there was a span of 11 bases. The CDR3 is made up of 13 amino acids. The germline CDR1 and CDR2 sequences are SGHRS and YFSETQ. The CDR3 DNA reads as TGCGCCAGCAGCCCACAGGGAGGCACTGAAGCTTTCTTT. Encoded protein: CASSPQGGTEAFF.